This entry lists 23 T cell receptor beta chains sequenced from one sample in a study of human T cells and chemical hapten exposure. Documented time point: patch test 2, 6 weeks after DPC sensitization. Sample treatment: therapeutic diphenylcyclopropenone sensitization with weekly scalp DPC. TCRdb passed the RACE reads through MiXCR, listing each CDR3 protein once. The sample lists about 89,000 distinct CDR3 sequences, approximately 10% occurring once. The sample in question was whole blood, obtained in connection with sensitization to the hapten diphenylcyclopropenone (DPC). The receptors here all came from a man between 40 and 49 years old with alopecia areata. Some clones in this sample may be carry-over from other donors' samples.

In this sample, this clonotype turned up a few times. The chain has TRBV5-4 and TRBJ1-5, with a tentative D call TRBD1 (6 bases). V lost 4 bases to trimming and J lost 4 bases, with 9 bases between them. The CDR3 spans 13 residues. The germline CDR1 and CDR2 sequences are SGHNT and YYREEE (reference sequence). Written as DNA, the CDR3 is TGTGCCAGCAGCGGAGGGGGAAATCAGCCCCAGCATTTT. Translation: CASSGGGNQPQHF. Full variable domain (missing parts from reference TRBV5-4 and TRBJ1-5): ETGVTQSPTHLIKTRGQQVTLRCSSQSGHNTVSWYQQALGQGPQFIFQYYREEENGRGNFPPRFSGLQFPNYSSELNVNALELDDSALYLCASSGGGNQPQHFGDGTRLSIL.

This clonotype was detected a few times. The chain has TRBV20-1 and TRBJ1-4; D is unclear. The germline V gene encodes CDR1 DFQATT and CDR2 SNEGSKA (reference sequence). V was pared by 0 bases and J by 7 bases, with 6 bases between. CDR3 length: 12 amino acids. The CDR3 reads CSARDRGEKLFF. The CDR3 DNA reads TGCAGTGCTAGAGATCGCGGTGAAAAACTGTTTTTT.

This chain links TRBV12-3 or TRBV12-4 with TRBJ2-1, with 7 bases aligning to TRBD2. The V gene end was trimmed by 5 bases and the J gene end by 15 bases; junction bases not matched to a gene: 13. This CDR3 comprises 13 residues. CDR3: CASSPGTILKPFF. CDR3 nucleotides: TGTGCCAGCAGTCCCGGGACTATCCTTAAGCCGTTCTTC.

V is TRBV7-9 and J is TRBJ2-6, with no clear D. The CDR3 spans 17 residues. Trimming removed 4 bases at V and 2 bases at J, with 15 bases between. Germline values: CDR1 SEHNR, CDR2 FQNEAQ (reference sequence). This CDR3 is CASSSYSSHAGANVLTF. The DNA of the CDR3 is TGTGCCAGCAGCTCTTATTCGTCCCACGCTGGGGCCAACGTCCTGACTTTC.

There are a few counts of this clonotype. The J gene is TRBJ2-7, the V gene TRBV7-8; D remains ambiguous. Germline CDR1 SGHVS, CDR2 FQNEAQ. This CDR3 is built from 14 residues. With 8 bases removed from V and 2 bases from J, the gap between germline ends came to 16 bases. DNA for the CDR3: TGTGCCAGCTGCCCGGGTTTCACAGCCTACGAGCAGTACTTC. Residues: CASCPGFTAYEQYF.

This clonotype was counted at least ten times. The chain carries TRBV28 and TRBJ1-1, with D uncertain. This CDR3 is built from 11 residues. Germline V CDR1 and CDR2: MDHEN, SYDVKM. V lost 7 bases, J lost 11 bases, and 14 bases lay in between. Here the CDR3 reads CASIQELVAFF. The CDR3, as DNA: TGTGCCAGCATTCAGGAGCTGGTGGCTTTCTTT.

This clonotype was observed a few times. The chain has TRBV11-2 and TRBJ2-3; TRBD2 aligns across 7 bases. J was trimmed by 3 bases and V by 2 bases; bases with no gene match: 8. This CDR3 is built from 16 residues. CDR1 and CDR2 (germline): SGHAT, FQNNGV. The DNA for the CDR3 is TGTGCCAGCAGCTTAACCCCGGGACTATTAACAGATACGCAGTATTTT. It specifies CASSLTPGLLTDTQYF.

The chain combines TRBV28 with TRBJ2-1; TRBD2 matches at 8 bases. The CDR3 totals 17 residues. The J segment lost 0 bases and the V segment lost 3 bases, leaving 7 bases of the junction unmatched. Germline lookup yields CDR1 MDHEN and CDR2 SYDVKM. CDR3 residues: CASSFPGLASSYNEQFF. The CDR3 DNA follows: TGTGCCAGCAGTTTCCCTGGACTAGCTAGCTCCTACAATGAGCAGTTCTTC.

This clonotype was detected only a few times. The chain combines TRBV5-6 with TRBJ2-3; D ambiguous. Germline V gene data show CDR1 as SGHDT and CDR2 as YYEEEE. The CDR3 is 13 residues long. Trimming removed 2 bases at V and 2 bases at J, with 6 bases between. The CDR3 sequence is CASSFRNTDTQYF. CDR3 DNA: TGTGCCAGCAGCTTCCGAAACACAGATACGCAGTATTTT.

This clonotype was picked up a small number of times. The chain combines TRBV11-1 with TRBJ1-1, with 12 bases identical to TRBD1. This CDR3 is 15 amino acids long. The trim removed 5 bases at V and 11 bases at J, leaving 12 bases unmatched. CDR1 is SGHAT, CDR2 FQDESV, per germline (reference sequence). As DNA, the CDR3 is TGTGCCAGCAGCCCAAACGTCCCGGGACAGGGGGCGGCTTTCTTT. Translated, it gives CASSPNVPGQGAAFF.

The gene calls are TRBV28 and TRBJ1-2; 9 bases fit TRBD1. Germline-derived CDR1 and CDR2 are MDHEN and SYDVKM. Trimming at V came to 5 bases and at J to 8 bases, leaving 12 bases not matched to a gene. The CDR3 runs to 15 residues. CDR3 sequence reads: CASSLDQRQGGGYTF. The CDR3 DNA is TGTGCCAGCAGTCTTGACCAAAGACAGGGGGGGGGCTACACCTTC.

The CDR3 protein is CASSLAAGNGYTF. CDR3 DNA sequence: TGTGCCAGCAGCTTAGCGGCAGGCAATGGCTACACCTTC. V is TRBV7-2 and J is TRBJ1-2; no clear D gene. This CDR3 comprises 13 residues. The V and J ends lost 0 bases and 6 bases respectively, with 8 bases between them. The germline gives CDR1 SGHTA, CDR2 FQGNSA. Filled out from reference TRBV7-2 and TRBJ1-2, the complete variable domain reads GAGVSQSPSNKVTEKGKDVELRCDPISGHTALYWYRQSLGQGLEFLIYFQGNSAPDKSGLPSDRFSAERTGGSVSTLTIQRTQQEDSAVYLCASSLAAGNGYTFGSGTRLTVV.

This chain joins TRBV15 and TRBJ2-3; either TRBD1 or TRBD2 may fit D (5 bases each). Trimming removed 3 bases at V and 0 bases at J, with 10 bases between. The CDR3 loop spans 15 amino acids. Germline V gives CDR1 LNHNV, CDR2 YYDKDF (reference sequence). The CDR3 DNA reads as TGTGCCACCAGCAGCGGGACGATTAGCACAGATACGCAGTATTTT. Translation gives CATSSGTISTDTQYF.

This clonotype was recorded at least ten times. The chain has TRBV4-3 and TRBJ2-7, with D perhaps TRBD2 (6 bases). This CDR3 has 11 amino acids. Trimming stripped 3 bases from V and 6 bases from J, with 6 bases between. Germline V gene lookup returns CDR1 LGHNA and CDR2 YSLEER. CDR3 nucleotides: TGCGCCAGCAGCCAGGAGGGCGAGCAGTACTTC. Translating it yields CASSQEGEQYF.

This clonotype turned up a few times. This chain uses TRBV3-1 with TRBJ2-1; TRBD2 is a possible D gene (6 bases). CDR1 and CDR2 (germline): LGHDT, YNNKEL (reference sequence). The CDR3 has 12 residues. V was clipped by 4 bases and J by 12 bases, with 13 bases between them. The CDR3 reads CASSRGSGLQFF. For the CDR3, the DNA is TGTGCCAGCAGCCGAGGATCGGGACTGCAGTTCTTC.

The rearrangement uses TRBV7-9 and TRBJ2-3, with 7 bases lining up with TRBD2. V dropped 5 bases and J dropped 1; count of bases not matched to a gene: 6. CDR1 is SEHNR and CDR2 is FQNEAQ in the germline V gene (reference sequence). This CDR3 has 15 amino acids. CDR3 DNA sequence: TGTGCCAGCAGCCCCGGGACTATCGGCACAGATACGCAGTATTTT. Encoded protein: CASSPGTIGTDTQYF.

Many counts were recorded for this clonotype. The chain carries TRBV20-1 and TRBJ2-3; the match to TRBD2 covers 13 bases. Looked up from germline, CDR1 is DFQATT and CDR2 is SNEGSKA (reference sequence). The CDR3 length is 16 residues. Trimming removed 3 bases from V and 8 bases from J; junction bases left unmatched: 11. CDR3 loop: CSARGPGLAGDVTQYF. As DNA, the CDR3 is TGCAGTGCTAGGGGGCCTGGACTAGCGGGAGACGTTACGCAGTATTTT.

This clonotype has just a few counts. The CDR3 protein is CASSQVPGREQYF. The CDR3 nucleotides read TGTGCCAGCAGCCAAGTTCCAGGTCGAGAGCAGTACTTC. This chain joins TRBV3-1 and TRBJ2-7; D call uncertain. Germline CDR1 LGHDT, CDR2 YNNKEL (reference sequence). Trimming took off 1 base at V and 7 bases at J, with 11 bases between the two ends. There are 13 residues in the CDR3.

This clonotype was recorded a few times. The chain couples TRBV29-1 to TRBJ2-3, with 7 bases aligning to TRBD2. V dropped 0 bases and J dropped 1; count of bases not matched to a gene: 10. CDR1 SQVTM and CDR2 ANQGSEA come from the germline V gene. This CDR3 spans 17 amino acids. The CDR3 protein is CSVEDPTSLQGTDTQYF. CDR3 nucleotide sequence: TGCAGCGTTGAAGATCCGACTAGCCTTCAGGGCACAGATACGCAGTATTTT.

This clonotype has only a few counts. This chain links TRBV29-1 with TRBJ2-1; 7 positions agree with TRBD1. V lost 8 bases and J lost 0; bases outside the gene matches: 4. Germline V gene data show CDR1 as SQVTM and CDR2 as ANQGSEA. The CDR3 totals 13 residues. DNA for the CDR3: TGCAGCTTAAGGGACAGCTCCTACAATGAGCAGTTCTTC. It encodes CSLRDSSYNEQFF.

There are a few counts of this clonotype. This chain joins TRBV29-1 and TRBJ2-1, with 10 bases lining up with TRBD2. The CDR3 loop spans 16 amino acids. The junction had 5 bases not matched to a gene; V was cut back by 3 bases and J by 0 bases. Per germline, CDR1 SQVTM and CDR2 ANQGSEA. The CDR3 loop is CSVDGAGGSSYNEQFF. As DNA, the CDR3 is TGCAGCGTTGACGGAGCGGGAGGGAGCTCCTACAATGAGCAGTTCTTC.

The CDR3 loop is CASSYDRGQSPLHF. Written as DNA, the CDR3 is TGTGCCAGCAGTTACGACAGGGGGCAATCACCCCTCCACTTT. This chain joins TRBV6-5 and TRBJ1-6; 10 nucleotides agree with TRBD1. Germline V gene data show CDR1 as MNHEY and CDR2 as SVGAGI. The CDR3 is 14 amino acids. The trim removed 2 bases at V and 10 bases at J, leaving 2 bases unmatched.

This sequence joins TRBV4-3 and TRBJ2-1; D is ambiguous. This CDR3 has 14 residues. Germline CDR1 and CDR2: LGHNA and YSLEER. Deletions cut 4 bases from V and 5 bases from J, with 12 bases between. This CDR3 reads CASSLEPRNNEQFF. Here the CDR3 DNA reads TGCGCCAGCAGCCTAGAACCACGGAACAATGAGCAGTTCTTC.